What follows describes a single TCR beta chain. The data derive from a study of shared clonotypes between healthy human individuals. The CDR3 spans 12 residues. The germline gives CDR1 MNHEY, CDR2 SMNVEV (reference sequence). Trimming stripped 2 bases from V and 9 bases from J, with 5 bases between. Replicate PCRs run on sorted subsets employed approximately 0.2 ug DNA, approximately 30,000 T cell genomes. The repertoire was sequenced with immunoSEQ multiplex PCR; TCRdb's copy has only in-frame clones and lacks some. This sample has about 1,800,000 clones; about 94% occur once, and the top ten carry 0.9% to 1.5%. Positively selected for CCR7, the CD45RO-negative cells used as naive CD8 cells excluded terminally differentiated effector memory CD45RA+ cells.

Sequenced sample: naive CD8+ T cells sorted from blood. The origin of this receptor is a man between 18 and 29 years old in good health. The chain combines TRBV27 with TRBJ1-6; D is undetermined. The CDR3 DNA sequence: TGTGCCAGCAGTTTAGAGGGTTCACCCCTCCACTTT. This sequence encodes CASSLEGSPLHF.